The clone carrying this T cell receptor beta chain was seen only a few times. Its target is unknown. The CDR3 covers 13 residues. The germline CDR1 and CDR2 sequences are DFQATT and SNEGSKA (reference sequence). Combining a sample-barcoded 5' primer with a J-beta primer mix, a second PCR ran for roughly 6 to 12 cycles. Every cDNA molecule carried a tag from a template-switch adaptor bearing 12 random nucleotides. TCRdb reprocessed the 5' RACE reads with MiXCR, giving one entry per CDR3 protein. The sample carries 700,000 or so distinct CDR3 sequences, 20% to 25% recorded once. These data come from a study of blood T cells in healthy people across ages. The study's findings and limits: What prevented conclusive comparison of naive and antigen-experienced cells was that PBMCs were unsorted. The study regarded diversity estimates from one million T cells as underestimates.

V is TRBV20-1 and J is TRBJ2-1; D remains unclear. The DNA end lines up better with TRBJ2-5; the J call may be wrong. What was sequenced was blood. This TCR was sampled from a man aged 70-80 years in good health. CDR3 in amino acids: CSATDAPKETQYF. CDR3 nucleotides: TGCAGTGCTACGGACGCCCCGAAGGAGACCCAGTACTTC.